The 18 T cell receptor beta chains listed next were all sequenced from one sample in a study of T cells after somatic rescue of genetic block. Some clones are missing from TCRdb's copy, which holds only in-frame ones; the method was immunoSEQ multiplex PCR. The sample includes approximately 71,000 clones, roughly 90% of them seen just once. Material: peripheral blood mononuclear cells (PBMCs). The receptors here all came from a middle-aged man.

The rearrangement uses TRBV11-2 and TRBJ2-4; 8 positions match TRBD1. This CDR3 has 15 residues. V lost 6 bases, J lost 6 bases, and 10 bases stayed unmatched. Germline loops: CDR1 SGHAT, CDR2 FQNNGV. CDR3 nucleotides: TGTGCCAGCAGTAACAACCCAGGGGGCAGAAACATTCAGTACTTC. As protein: CASSNNPGGRNIQYF.

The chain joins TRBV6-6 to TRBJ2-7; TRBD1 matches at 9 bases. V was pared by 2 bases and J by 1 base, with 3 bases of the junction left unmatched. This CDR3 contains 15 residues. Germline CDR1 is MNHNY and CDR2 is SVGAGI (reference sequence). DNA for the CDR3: TGTGCCAGCAGTTACACGGGACAGGGTTCCTACGAGCAGTACTTC. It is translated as CASSYTGQGSYEQYF.

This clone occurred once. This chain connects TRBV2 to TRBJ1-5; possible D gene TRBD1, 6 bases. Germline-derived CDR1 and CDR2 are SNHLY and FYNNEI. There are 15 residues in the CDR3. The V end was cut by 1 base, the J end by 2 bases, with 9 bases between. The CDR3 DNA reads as TGTGCCAGCAGTGAAGGTGCAGGGGGCAATCAGCCCCAGCATTTT. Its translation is CASSEGAGGNQPQHF.

The CDR3 DNA is TGTGCCTGGAGTGTATTGAGGGGGTACGAGCAGTACTTC. As protein: CAWSVLRGYEQYF. The genes are TRBV30 and TRBJ2-7; possibly TRBD1 for D (6 bases). CDR3 length: 13 amino acids. The germline gives CDR1 GTSNPN, CDR2 SVGIG (reference sequence). V was pared by 0 bases and J by 4 bases, with 10 bases between.

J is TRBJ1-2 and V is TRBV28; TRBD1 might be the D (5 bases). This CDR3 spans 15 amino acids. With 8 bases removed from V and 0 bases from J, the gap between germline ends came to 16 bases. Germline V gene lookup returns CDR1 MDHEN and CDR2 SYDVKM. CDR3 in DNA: TGTGCCAGCTTCAGTCTTGGGGGAGCTAACTATGGCTACACCTTC. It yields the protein CASFSLGGANYGYTF.

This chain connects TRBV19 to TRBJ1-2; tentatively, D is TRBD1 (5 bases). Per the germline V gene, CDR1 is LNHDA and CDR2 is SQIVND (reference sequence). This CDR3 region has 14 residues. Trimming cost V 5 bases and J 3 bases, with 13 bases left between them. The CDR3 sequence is CASSGAGRDYGYTF. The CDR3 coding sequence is TGTGCCAGTAGTGGGGCAGGGAGGGACTATGGCTACACCTTC. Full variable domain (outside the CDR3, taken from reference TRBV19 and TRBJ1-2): DGGITQSPKYLFRKEGQNVTLSCEQNLNHDAMYWYRQDPGQGLRLIYYSQIVNDFQKGDIAEGYSVSREKKESFPLTVTSAQKNPTAFYLCASSGAGRDYGYTFGSGTRLTVV.

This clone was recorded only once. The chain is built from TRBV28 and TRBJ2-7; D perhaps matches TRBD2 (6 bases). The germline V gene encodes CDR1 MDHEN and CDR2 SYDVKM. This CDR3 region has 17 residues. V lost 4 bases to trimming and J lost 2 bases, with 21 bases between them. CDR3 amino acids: CASSYPSGGTNTYEQYF. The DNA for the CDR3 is TGTGCCAGCAGTTACCCCTCTGGCGGGACGAACACCTACGAGCAGTACTTC.

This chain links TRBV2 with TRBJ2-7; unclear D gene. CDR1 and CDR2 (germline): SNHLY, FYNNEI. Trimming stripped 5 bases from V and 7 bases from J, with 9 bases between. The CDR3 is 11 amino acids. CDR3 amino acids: CASSYQEEQYF. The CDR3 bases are TGTGCCAGCAGTTATCAGGAGGAGCAGTACTTC.

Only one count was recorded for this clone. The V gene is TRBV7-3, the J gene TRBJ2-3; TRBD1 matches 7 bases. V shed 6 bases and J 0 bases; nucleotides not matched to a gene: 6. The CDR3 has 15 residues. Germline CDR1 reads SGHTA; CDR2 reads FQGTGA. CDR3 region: CASSKTGASTDTQYF. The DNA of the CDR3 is TGTGCCAGCAGTAAAACAGGGGCGAGCACAGATACGCAGTATTTT.

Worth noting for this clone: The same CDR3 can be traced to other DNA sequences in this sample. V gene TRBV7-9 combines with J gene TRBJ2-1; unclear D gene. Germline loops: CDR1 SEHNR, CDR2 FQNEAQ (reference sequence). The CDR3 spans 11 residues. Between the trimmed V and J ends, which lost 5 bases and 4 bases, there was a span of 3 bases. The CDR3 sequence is CASSRYNEQFF. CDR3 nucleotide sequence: TGTGCCAGCAGCCGATACAATGAGCAGTTCTTC.

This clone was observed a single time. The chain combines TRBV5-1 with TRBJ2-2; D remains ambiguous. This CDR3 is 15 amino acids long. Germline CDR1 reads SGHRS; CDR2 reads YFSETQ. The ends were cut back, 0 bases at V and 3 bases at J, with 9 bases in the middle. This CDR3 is CASSLGTADTGELFF. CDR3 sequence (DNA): TGCGCCAGCAGCTTGGGCACAGCTGACACCGGGGAGCTGTTTTTT.

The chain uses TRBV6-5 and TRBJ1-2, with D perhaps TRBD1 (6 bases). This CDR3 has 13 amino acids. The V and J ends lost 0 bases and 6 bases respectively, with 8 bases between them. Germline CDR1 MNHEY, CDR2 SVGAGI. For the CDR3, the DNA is TGTGCCAGCAGTTACTCTTGGACAGATGGCTACACCTTC. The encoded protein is CASSYSWTDGYTF.

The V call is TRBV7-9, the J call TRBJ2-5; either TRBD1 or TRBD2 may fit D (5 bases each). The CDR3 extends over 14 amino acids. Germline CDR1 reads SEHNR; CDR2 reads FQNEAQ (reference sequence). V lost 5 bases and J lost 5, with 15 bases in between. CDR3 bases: TGTGCCAGCAGCCACACTGGGGGTAAGGAGACCCAGTACTTC. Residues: CASSHTGGKETQYF.

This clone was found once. As DNA, the CDR3 is TGTGCCAGCTCCCCCCCCGATTCCGCAAGCTACAATGAGCAGTTCTTC. Translating it yields CASSPPDSASYNEQFF. The chain joins TRBV18 to TRBJ2-1; D is unresolved. The V gene lost 6 bases and the J gene lost 3 bases, with 18 bases spanning the gap. CDR3 length: 16 amino acids. Germline assignment: CDR1 KGHSH and CDR2 LQKENI.

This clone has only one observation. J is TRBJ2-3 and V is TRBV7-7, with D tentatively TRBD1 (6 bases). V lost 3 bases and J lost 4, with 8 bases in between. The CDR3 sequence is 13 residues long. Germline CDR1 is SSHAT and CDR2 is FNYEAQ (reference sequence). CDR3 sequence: CASSFAGADTQYF. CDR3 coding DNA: TGTGCCAGCAGCTTCGCAGGGGCAGATACGCAGTATTTT.

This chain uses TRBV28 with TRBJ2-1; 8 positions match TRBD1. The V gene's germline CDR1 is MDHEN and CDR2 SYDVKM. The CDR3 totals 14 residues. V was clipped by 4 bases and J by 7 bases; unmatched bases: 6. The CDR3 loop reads CASSSDRVMNEQFF. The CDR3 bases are TGTGCCAGCAGTTCGGACAGGGTAATGAATGAGCAGTTCTTC.

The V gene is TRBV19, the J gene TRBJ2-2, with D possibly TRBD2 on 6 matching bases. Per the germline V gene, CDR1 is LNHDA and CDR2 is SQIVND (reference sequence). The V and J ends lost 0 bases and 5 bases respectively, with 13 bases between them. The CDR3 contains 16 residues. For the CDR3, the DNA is TGTGCCAGTAGTATAGACGGGAGTCGGAGGACCGGGGAGCTGTTTTTT. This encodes CASSIDGSRRTGELFF.

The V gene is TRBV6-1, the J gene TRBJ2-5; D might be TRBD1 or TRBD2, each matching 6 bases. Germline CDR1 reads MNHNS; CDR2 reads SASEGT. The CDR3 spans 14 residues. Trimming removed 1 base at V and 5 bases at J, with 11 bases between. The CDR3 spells CASSEVGGGETQYF. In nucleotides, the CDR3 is TGTGCCAGCAGTGAAGTCGGGGGCGGGGAGACCCAGTACTTC.